Listed below are T cell receptor beta chains from one sample, sequenced in a study of cytomegalovirus exposure and HLA in healthy donors. Generated by immunoSEQ multiplex PCR, the TCRdb table keeps only in-frame clones and is missing some. The repertoire includes 70,000 to 95,000 clones, around 77% of them detected once, and about 3.5% sits in the top ten. Sequencing was carried out using PBMCs. The receptors were sampled from a man between 45 and 60 years old in good health and CMV-seronegative. The CDR3 runs from the conserved cysteine through the conserved F or W. Expanded clones are given a class, and other clones once, few, many or no size at all.

v_call: TRBV28; clone_size: .; cdr3_aa: CASSNGVSGANVLTF
v_call: TRBV6-1; clone_size: few; cdr3_aa: CASSASGTGHQPQHF
v_call: TRBV2; clone_size: .; cdr3_aa: CASKRGGGNTGELFF
v_call: TRBV6-1; clone_size: .; cdr3_aa: CASSETTAQNSPLHF
v_call: TRBV7-2; clone_size: .; cdr3_aa: CASSLAWPGANVLTF
v_call: TRBV27; clone_size: once; cdr3_aa: CASSLSGSVGPAIYAEAFF
v_call: TRBV7-7; clone_size: .; cdr3_aa: CASKRQGGTGELFF
v_call: TRBV6-4; clone_size: .; cdr3_aa: CASSEEEADTQYF
v_call: TRBV7-9; clone_size: .; cdr3_aa: CASSLVEGRGDGYTF
v_call: TRBV6-1; clone_size: .; cdr3_aa: CASSAAGSGGRTDTQYF
v_call: TRBV15; clone_size: .; cdr3_aa: CATSSGQSNTEAFF